This T cell receptor (beta chain) came from a study of shared clonotypes between healthy human individuals. Study-level points and caveats: Sampling was confined to blood; repertoires within tissues likely differ.

The study drew all its donors from Caucasian adults living in Nashville, Tennessee. Authors' methods: There were no quality scores in the junction-only immunoSEQ sequences, so filtering differed. Profiling relied on immunoSEQ multiplex PCR, and the TCRdb table lists in-frame clones only, not all of them. The D gene and trimming were derived from the DNA, and the V and J assignments and clone size from that table. The sample lists approximately 350,000 clones, about 96% occurring once. V was pared by 8 bases and J by 5 bases, with 11 bases of the junction left unmatched. From germline, CDR1 is MNHNS and CDR2 SASEGT. This CDR3 spans 15 amino acids. Comment on this clone: The antigen remains undetermined.

This chain links TRBV6-1 with TRBJ2-3; 9 bases are shared with TRBD2. The sequence was obtained from a man in his thirties or forties in good health. Material for sequencing was memory CD8+ T cells sorted from blood. The subset denotes: CD45RO+ cells pooled with CCR7-negative TemRA cells. The CDR3 region is CASPSLAGLGDTQYF. The CDR3 DNA reads as TGTGCCAGCCCGTCCCTAGCGGGACTTGGAGATACGCAGTATTTT.